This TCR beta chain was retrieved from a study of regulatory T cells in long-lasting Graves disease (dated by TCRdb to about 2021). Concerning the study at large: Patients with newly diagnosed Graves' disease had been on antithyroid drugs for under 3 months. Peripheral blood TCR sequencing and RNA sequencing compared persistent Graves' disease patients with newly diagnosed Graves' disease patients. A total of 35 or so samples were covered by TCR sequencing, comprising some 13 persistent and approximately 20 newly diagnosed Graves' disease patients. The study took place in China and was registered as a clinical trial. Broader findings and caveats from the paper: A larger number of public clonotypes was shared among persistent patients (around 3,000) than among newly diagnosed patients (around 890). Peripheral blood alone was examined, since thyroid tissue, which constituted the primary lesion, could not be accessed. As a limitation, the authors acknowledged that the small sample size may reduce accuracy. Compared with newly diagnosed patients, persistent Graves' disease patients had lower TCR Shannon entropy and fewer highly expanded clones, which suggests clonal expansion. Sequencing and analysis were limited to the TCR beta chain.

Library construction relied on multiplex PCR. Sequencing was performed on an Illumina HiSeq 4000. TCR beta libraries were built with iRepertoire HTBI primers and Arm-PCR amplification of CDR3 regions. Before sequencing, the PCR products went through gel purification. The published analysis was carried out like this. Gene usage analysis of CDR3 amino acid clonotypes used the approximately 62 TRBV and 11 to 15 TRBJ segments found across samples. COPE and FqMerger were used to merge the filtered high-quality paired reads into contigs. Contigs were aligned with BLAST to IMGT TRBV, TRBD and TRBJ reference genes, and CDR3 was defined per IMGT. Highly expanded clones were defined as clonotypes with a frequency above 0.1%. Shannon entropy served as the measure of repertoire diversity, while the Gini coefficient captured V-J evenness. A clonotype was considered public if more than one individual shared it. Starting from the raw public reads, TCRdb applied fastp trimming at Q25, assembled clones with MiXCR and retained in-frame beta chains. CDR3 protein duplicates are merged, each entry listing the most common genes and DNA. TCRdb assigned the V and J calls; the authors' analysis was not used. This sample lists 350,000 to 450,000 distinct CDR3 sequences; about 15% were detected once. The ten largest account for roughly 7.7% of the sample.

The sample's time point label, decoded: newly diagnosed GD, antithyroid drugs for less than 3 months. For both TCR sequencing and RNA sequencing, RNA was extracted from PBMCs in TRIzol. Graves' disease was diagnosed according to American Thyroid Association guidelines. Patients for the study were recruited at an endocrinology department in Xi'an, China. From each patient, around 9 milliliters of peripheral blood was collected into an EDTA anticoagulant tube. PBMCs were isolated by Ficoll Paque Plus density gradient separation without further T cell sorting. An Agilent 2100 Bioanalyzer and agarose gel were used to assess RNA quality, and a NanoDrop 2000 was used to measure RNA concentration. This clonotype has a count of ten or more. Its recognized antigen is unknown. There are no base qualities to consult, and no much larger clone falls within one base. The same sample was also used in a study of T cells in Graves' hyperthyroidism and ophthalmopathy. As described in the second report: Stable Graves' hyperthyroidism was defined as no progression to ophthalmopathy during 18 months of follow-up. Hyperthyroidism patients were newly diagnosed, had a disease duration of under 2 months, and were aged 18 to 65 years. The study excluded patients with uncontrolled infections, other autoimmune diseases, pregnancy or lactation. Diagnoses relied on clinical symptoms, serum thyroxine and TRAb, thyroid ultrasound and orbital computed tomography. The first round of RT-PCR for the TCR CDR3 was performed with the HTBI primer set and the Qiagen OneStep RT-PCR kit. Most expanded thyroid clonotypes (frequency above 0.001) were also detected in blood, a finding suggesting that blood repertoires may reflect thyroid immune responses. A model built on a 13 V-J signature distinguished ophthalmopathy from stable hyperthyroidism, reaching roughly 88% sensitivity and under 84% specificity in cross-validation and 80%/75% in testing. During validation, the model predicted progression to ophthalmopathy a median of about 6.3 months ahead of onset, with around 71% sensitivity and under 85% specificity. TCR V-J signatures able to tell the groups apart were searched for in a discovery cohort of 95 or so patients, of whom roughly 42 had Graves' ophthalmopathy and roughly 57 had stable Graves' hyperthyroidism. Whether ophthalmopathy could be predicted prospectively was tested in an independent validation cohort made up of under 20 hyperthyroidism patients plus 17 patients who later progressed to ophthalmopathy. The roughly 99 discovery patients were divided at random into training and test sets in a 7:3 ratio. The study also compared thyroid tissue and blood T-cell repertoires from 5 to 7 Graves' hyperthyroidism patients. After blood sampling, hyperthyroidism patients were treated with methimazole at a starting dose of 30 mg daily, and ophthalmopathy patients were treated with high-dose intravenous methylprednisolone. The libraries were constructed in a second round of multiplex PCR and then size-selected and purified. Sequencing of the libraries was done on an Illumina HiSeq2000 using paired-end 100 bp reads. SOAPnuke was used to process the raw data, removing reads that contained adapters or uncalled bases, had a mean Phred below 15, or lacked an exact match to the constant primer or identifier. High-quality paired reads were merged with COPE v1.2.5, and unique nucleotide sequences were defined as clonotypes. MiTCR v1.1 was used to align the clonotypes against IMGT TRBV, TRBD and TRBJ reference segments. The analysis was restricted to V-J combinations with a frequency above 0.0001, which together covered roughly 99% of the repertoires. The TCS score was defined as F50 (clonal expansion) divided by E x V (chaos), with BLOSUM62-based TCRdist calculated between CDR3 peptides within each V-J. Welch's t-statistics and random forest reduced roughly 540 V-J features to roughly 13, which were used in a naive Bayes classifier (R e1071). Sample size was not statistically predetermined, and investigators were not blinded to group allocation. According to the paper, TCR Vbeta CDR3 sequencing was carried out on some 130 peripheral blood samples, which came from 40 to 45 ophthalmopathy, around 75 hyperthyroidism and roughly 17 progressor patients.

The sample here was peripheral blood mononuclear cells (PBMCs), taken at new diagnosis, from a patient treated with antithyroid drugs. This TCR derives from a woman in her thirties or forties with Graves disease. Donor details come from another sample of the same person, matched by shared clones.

This receptor has the CDR3 CASSEENTGELFF. The DNA is TGTGCCAGCAGTGAGGAGAACACCGGGGAGCTGTTTTTT. This chain joins TRBV2 to TRBJ2-2; the D gene remains uncertain. V loses 3 bases, J loses 1 base, and the germline ends lie 3 bases apart. Including cysteine and phenylalanine, the CDR3 has 13 amino acids. Only the CDR3 DNA stays, 39 bases, in frame from base 1. The germline V gene sets CDR1 to SNHLY and CDR2 to FYNNEI.